The 10 T cell receptor beta chains below come from one sample, sequenced in a study of blood T cells in healthy people across ages. For the second PCR, which ran for 7 to 11 cycles, a sample-barcoded 5' primer and a J-beta primer mix were used. MiXCR, applied by TCRdb to the 5' RACE reads, yields one record per CDR3 protein. The table has 1.5 million to 2 million distinct CDR3 sequences, roughly 30% seen once. Sequenced input: blood. These receptor sequences come from a woman aged 30 to 39 in good health.

This clonotype was seen ten or more times. V and J are TRBV7-6 and TRBJ2-5; 7 nucleotides align to TRBD2. This CDR3 region has 14 residues. CDR1 SGHVS and CDR2 FNYEAQ come from the germline V gene. With 6 bases clipped from V and 2 bases from J, the junction kept 6 bases outside the gene matches. The CDR3 reads CASRRTSVQETQYF. The CDR3 DNA is TGTGCCAGCAGGAGGACTAGTGTACAAGAGACCCAGTACTTC.

This clonotype was found many times. The chain carries TRBV7-2 and TRBJ2-5, with TRBD2 identical over 11 bases. The CDR3 is 16 residues long. V lost 1 base to trimming and J lost 2 bases; unmatched junction nucleotides: 3. Per the germline V gene, CDR1 is SGHTA and CDR2 is FQGNSA. CDR3: CASSLVIAGGQETQYF. The CDR3 bases are TGTGCCAGCAGCTTAGTGATAGCGGGAGGGCAAGAGACCCAGTACTTC.

This clonotype was seen only a few times. V and J are TRBV7-9 and TRBJ1-2; D is unresolved. In germline, CDR1 is SEHNR, CDR2 FQNEAQ (reference sequence). V lost 2 bases and J lost 4, with 11 bases in between. The CDR3 spans 14 residues. This CDR3 is CASSLWESGYGYTF. The CDR3 bases are TGTGCCAGCAGCTTATGGGAGTCTGGCTATGGCTACACCTTC.

V gene TRBV30 combines with J gene TRBJ1-2; D uncertain. The CDR3 is 14 residues long. Germline-derived CDR1 and CDR2 are GTSNPN and SVGIG (reference sequence). The germline V and J ends were trimmed by 1 base and 1 base, with 10 bases remaining between them. CDR3 sequence reads: CAWSDATFNYGYTF. The CDR3 DNA follows: TGTGCCTGGAGTGACGCGACCTTTAACTATGGCTACACCTTC.

This clonotype was seen only a few times. The chain combines TRBV7-7 with TRBJ2-5; tentative D call: TRBD1 (7 bases). The CDR3 runs 13 residues. The V end was cut by 4 bases, the J end by 5 bases, with 11 bases between. Germline CDR1 SSHAT, CDR2 FNYEAQ (reference sequence). DNA of the CDR3: TGTGCCAGCAGCTGGGACAGCGGGGAGACCCAGTACTTC. Its translation: CASSWDSGETQYF. The full variable domain, rest sourced from reference TRBV7-7 and TRBJ2-5, is GAGVSQSPRYKVTKRGQDVTLRCDPISSHATLYWYQQALGQGPEFLTYFNYEAQPDKSGLPSDRFSAERPEGSISTLTIQRTEQRDSAMYRCASSWDSGETQYFGPGTRLLVL.

The V gene is TRBV20-1, the J gene TRBJ1-2; D possibly corresponds to TRBD1 (5 bases). The CDR3 contains 10 residues. Germline V gives CDR1 DFQATT, CDR2 SNEGSKA (reference sequence). V was clipped by 5 bases and J by 8 bases, with 9 bases between them. The CDR3 sequence is CSAQGIGYTF. CDR3 bases: TGCAGTGCTCAGGGAATCGGCTACACCTTC.

V gene TRBV5-6 combines with J gene TRBJ2-3; D possibly corresponds to TRBD1 (6 bases). The CDR3 loop spans 13 amino acids. Germline lookup yields CDR1 SGHDT and CDR2 YYEEEE. V lost 0 bases and J lost 7, with 9 bases in between. The CDR3 reads CASSLGGLYTQYF. Here the CDR3 DNA reads TGTGCCAGCAGCTTGGGGGGGCTGTATACGCAGTATTTT.

The chain uses TRBV5-1 and TRBJ2-2; TRBD1 matches 8 bases. Germline CDR1 SGHRS, CDR2 YFSETQ. This CDR3 has 15 amino acids. With V trimmed by 4 bases and J by 0 bases, 2 bases remained unmatched. This CDR3 reads CASSRGQANTGELFF. The CDR3 DNA is TGCGCCAGCAGCAGGGGACAGGCGAACACCGGGGAGCTGTTTTTT.

V usage is TRBV10-3 and J usage is TRBJ1-5; D unclear. Germline V lookup: CDR1 ENHRY, CDR2 SYGVKD. V was clipped by 3 bases and J by 3 bases, with 6 bases between them. The CDR3 has 13 amino acids. The CDR3 nucleotides are TGTGCCATCAGTGATTCCCTCAATCAGCCCCAGCATTTT. This codes for CAISDSLNQPQHF.

This clonotype came up many times. The chain uses TRBV15 and TRBJ2-1; TRBD2 matches 11 bases. V dropped 3 bases and J dropped 4; count of bases not matched to a gene: 2. Per the germline V gene, CDR1 is LNHNV and CDR2 is YYDKDF (reference sequence). The length of the CDR3 is 15 residues. DNA for the CDR3: TGTGCCACCAGCAGGTCTAGCGGGAGGTACAATGAGCAGTTCTTC. Protein sequence: CATSRSSGRYNEQFF.